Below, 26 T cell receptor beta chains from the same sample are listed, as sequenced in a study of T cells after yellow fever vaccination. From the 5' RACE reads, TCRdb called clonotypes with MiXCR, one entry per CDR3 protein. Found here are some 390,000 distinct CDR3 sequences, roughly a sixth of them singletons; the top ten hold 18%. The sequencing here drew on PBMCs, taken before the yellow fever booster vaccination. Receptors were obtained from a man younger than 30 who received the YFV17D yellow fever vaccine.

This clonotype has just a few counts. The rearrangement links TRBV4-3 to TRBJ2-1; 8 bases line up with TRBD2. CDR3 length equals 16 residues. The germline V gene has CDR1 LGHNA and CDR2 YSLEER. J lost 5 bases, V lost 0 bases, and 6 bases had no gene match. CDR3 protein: CASSQDYGRGDNEQFF. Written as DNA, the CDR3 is TGCGCCAGCAGCCAAGATTATGGGCGGGGGGACAATGAGCAGTTCTTC.

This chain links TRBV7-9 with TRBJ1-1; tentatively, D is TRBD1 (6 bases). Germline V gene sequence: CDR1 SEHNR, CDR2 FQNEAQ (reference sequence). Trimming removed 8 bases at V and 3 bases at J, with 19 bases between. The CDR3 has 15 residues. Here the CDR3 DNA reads TGTGCCAGCCAAGGGGGGCGGATGGAGGACACTGAAGCTTTCTTT. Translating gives CASQGGRMEDTEAFF.

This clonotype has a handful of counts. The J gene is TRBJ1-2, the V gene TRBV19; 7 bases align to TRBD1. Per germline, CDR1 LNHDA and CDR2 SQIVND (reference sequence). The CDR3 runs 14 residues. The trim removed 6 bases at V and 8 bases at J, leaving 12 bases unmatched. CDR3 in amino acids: CASSAGGTAGGYTF. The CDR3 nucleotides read TGTGCCAGTAGCGCCGGCGGGACAGCGGGGGGCTACACCTTC.

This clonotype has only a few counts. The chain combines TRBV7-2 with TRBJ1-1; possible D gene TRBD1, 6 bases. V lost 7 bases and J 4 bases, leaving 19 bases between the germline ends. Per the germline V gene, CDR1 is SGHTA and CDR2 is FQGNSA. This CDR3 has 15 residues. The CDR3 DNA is TGTGCCAGCACCCCCTTAGGGGGGCACTCCACTGAAGCTTTCTTT. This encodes CASTPLGGHSTEAFF.

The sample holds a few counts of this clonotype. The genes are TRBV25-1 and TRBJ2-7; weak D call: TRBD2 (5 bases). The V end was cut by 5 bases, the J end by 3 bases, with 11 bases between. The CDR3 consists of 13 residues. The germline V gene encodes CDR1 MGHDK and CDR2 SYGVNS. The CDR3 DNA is TGTGCCAGCAGTTTGCGGGCCCGCTACGAGCAGTACGTC. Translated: CASSLRARYEQYV.

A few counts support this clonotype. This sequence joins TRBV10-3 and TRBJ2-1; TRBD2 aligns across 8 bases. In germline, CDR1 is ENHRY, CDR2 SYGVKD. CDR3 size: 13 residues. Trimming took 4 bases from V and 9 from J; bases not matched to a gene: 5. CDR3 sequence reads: CAISGAGEFEQFF. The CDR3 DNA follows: TGTGCCATCAGTGGAGCGGGGGAGTTTGAGCAGTTCTTC.

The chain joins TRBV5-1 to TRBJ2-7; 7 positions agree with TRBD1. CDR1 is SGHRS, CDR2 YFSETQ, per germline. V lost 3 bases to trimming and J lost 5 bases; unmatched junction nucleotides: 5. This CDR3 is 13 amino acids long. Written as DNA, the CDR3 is TGCGCCAGCAGCTATGACAGGGAAAACGAGCAGTACTTC. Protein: CASSYDRENEQYF.

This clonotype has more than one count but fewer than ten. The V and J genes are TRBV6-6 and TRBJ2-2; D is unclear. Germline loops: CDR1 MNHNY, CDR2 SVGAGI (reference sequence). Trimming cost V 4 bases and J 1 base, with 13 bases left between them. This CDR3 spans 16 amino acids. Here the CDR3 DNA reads TGTGCCAGCAGTTCTATGGCGGCCAGGAACACCGGGGAGCTGTTTTTT. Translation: CASSSMAARNTGELFF.

In nucleotides, the CDR3 is TGTGCCAGTACTGAAGGACAGGGGGTTTCACCCCTCCACTTT. Translated: CASTEGQGVSPLHF. This chain joins TRBV19 and TRBJ1-6, with TRBD1 identical over 10 bases. After removal of 7 bases from V and 9 bases from J, the junction contained 6 bases not matched to a gene. Germline assignment: CDR1 LNHDA and CDR2 SQIVND (reference sequence). The CDR3 has 14 residues.

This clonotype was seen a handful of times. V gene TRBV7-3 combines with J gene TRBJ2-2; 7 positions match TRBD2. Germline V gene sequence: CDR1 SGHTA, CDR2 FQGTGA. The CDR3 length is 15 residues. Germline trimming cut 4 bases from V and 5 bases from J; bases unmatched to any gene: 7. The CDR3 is CASSSWGGRTGELFF. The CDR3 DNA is TGTGCCAGCAGCTCCTGGGGGGGGAGAACCGGGGAGCTGTTTTTT.

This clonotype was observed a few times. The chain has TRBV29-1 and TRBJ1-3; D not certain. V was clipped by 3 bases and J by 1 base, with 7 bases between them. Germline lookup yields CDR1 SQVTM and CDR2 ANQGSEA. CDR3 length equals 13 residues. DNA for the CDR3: TGCAGCGTTGAGTCGGGTTCTGGAAACACCATATATTTT. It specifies CSVESGSGNTIYF.

The CDR3 DNA sequence: TGCAGTGCGCCGGACACGATGAACACTGAAGCTTTCTTT. The encoded protein is CSAPDTMNTEAFF. The chain uses TRBV20-1 and TRBJ1-1; the D gene is possibly TRBD1 (5 bases). CDR1 is DFQATT, CDR2 SNEGSKA, per germline (reference sequence). V was trimmed by 6 bases and J by 0 bases, leaving 11 bases between them. CDR3 length equals 13 residues.

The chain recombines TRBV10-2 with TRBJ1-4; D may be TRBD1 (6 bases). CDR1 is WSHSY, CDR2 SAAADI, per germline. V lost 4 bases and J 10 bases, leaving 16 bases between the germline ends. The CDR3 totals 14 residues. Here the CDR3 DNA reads TGCGCCAGCAGTGTCGGCCAGAGAGGGGGAAAACTGTTTTTT. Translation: CASSVGQRGGKLFF.

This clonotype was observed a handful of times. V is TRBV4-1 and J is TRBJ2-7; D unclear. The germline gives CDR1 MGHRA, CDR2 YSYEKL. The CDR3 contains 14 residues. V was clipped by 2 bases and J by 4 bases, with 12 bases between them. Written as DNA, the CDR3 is TGCGCCAGCAGCCAATCACGCCATTTTTACGAGCAGTACTTC. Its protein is CASSQSRHFYEQYF.

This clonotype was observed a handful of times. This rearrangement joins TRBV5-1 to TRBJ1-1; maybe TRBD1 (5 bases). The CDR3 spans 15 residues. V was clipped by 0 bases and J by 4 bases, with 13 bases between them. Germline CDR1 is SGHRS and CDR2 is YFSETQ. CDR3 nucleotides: TGCGCCAGCAGCTTGGGCCCCCAGGGCGGCACTGAAGCTTTCTTT. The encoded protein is CASSLGPQGGTEAFF.

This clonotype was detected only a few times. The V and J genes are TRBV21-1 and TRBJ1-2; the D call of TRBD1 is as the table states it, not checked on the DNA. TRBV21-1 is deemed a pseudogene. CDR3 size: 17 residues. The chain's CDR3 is CASSKAATGGDNYGYTF. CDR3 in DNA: TGTGCCAGCAGCAAAGCCGCGACAGGGGGGGATAACTATGGCTACACCTTC.

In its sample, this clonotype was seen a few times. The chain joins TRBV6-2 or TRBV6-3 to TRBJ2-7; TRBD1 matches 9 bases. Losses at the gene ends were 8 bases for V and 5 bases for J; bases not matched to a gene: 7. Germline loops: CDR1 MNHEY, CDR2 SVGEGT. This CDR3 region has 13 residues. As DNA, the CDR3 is TGTGCCAGCTCGGGACAGGGTAGCCACGAGCAGTACGTC. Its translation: CASSGQGSHEQYV.

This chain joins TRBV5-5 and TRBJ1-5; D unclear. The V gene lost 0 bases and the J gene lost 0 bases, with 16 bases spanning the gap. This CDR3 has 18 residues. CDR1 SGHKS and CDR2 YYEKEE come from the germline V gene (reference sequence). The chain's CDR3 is CASSLETEISYSNQPQHF. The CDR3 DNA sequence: TGTGCCAGCAGCTTGGAAACAGAGATATCATATAGCAATCAGCCCCAGCATTTT.

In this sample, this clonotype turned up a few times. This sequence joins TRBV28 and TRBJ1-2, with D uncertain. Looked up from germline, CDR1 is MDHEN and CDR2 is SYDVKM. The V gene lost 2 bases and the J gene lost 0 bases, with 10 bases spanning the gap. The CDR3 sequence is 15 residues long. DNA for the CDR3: TGTGCCAGCAGTTTACCCCAGGAATCTAACTATGGCTACACCTTC. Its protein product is CASSLPQESNYGYTF.

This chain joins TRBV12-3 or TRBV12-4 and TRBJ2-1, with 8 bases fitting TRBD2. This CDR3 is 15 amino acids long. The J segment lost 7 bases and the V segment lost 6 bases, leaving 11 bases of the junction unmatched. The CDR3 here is CASSDRGLGRNEQFF. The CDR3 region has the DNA TGTGCCAGCAGCGACCGGGGACTAGGAAGGAATGAGCAGTTCTTC.

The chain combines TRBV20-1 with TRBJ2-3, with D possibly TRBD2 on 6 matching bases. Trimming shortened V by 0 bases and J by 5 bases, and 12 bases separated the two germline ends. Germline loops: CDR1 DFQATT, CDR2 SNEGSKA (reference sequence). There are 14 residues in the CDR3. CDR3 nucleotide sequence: TGCAGTGCTAGAGAGGCCGGGGGAAGAGATACGCAGTATTTT. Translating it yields CSAREAGGRDTQYF.

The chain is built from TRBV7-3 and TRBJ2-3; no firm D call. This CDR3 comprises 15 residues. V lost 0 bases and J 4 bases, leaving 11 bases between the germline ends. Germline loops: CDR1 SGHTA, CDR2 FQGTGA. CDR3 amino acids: CASSLTWSQADTQYF. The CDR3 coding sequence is TGTGCCAGCAGCTTAACGTGGTCGCAGGCAGATACGCAGTATTTT.

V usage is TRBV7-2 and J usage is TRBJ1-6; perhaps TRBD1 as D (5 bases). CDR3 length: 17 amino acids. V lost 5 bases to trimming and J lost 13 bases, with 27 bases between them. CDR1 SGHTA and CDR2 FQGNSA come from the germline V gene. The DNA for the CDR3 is TGTGCCAGCAGCGCATCGCGGGGCATCTGGTCCCGTTTGCCCCTCCACTTT. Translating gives CASSASRGIWSRLPLHF.

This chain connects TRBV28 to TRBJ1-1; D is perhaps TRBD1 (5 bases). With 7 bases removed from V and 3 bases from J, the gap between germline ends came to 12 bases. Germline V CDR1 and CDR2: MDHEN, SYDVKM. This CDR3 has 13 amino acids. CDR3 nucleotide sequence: TGTGCCAGCAATCGGGGGGGAGACACTGAAGCTTTCTTT. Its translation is CASNRGGDTEAFF.

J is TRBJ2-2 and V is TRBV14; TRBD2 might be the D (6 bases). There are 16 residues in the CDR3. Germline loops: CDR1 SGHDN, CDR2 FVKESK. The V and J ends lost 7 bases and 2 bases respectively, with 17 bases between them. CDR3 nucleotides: TGTGCCAGCAACGACCAGCGGACTATTAACACCGGGGAGCTGTTTTTT. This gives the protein CASNDQRTINTGELFF. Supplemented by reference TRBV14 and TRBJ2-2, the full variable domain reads EAGVTQFPSHSVIEKGQTVTLRCDPISGHDNLYWYRRVMGKEIKFLLHFVKESKQDESGMPNNRFLAERTGGTYSTLKVQPAELEDSGVYFCASNDQRTINTGELFFGEGSRLTVL.

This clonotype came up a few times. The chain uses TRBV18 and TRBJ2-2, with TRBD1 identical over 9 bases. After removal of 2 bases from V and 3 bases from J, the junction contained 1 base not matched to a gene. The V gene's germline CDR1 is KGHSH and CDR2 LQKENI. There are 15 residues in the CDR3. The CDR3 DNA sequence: TGTGCCAGCTCACCAGGGACAGGGTACACCGGGGAGCTGTTTTTT. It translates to CASSPGTGYTGELFF.